This T cell receptor beta chain came from a study of blood T cell repertoires in COVID-19. Across the whole study: PBMCs, B-cell-depleted T cells, or T cells were the source of the cDNA or gDNA that made up the material.

Sequenced by immunoSEQ multiplex PCR; TCRdb stores in-frame clones only, minus some. The data contain over 200,000 clones, around 88% of them singletons. The receptor's source is a woman aged 25-40 years who had been exposed to COVID-19. Sequencing was performed on PBMCs or T cells enriched from blood (not recorded which).

The CDR3: CASSLADVSSGNTIYF. As DNA, the CDR3 is TGCGCCAGCAGCTTGGCTGATGTTAGCTCTGGAAACACCATATATTTT. This chain links TRBV5-1 with TRBJ1-3; D unclear. The CDR3 runs to 16 residues. Trimming removed 0 bases at V and 0 bases at J, with 10 bases between. Germline CDR1 reads SGHRS; CDR2 reads YFSETQ. The full variable domain, with the rest looked up from reference TRBV5-1 and TRBJ1-3, is KAGVTQTPRYLIKTRGQQVTLSCSPISGHRSVSWYQQTPGQGLQFLFEYFSETQRNKGNFPGRFSGRQFSNSRSEMNVSTLELGDSALYLCASSLADVSSGNTIYFGEGSWLTVV.